This entry concerns a single TCR beta chain. Its antigen target is currently unknown. No much larger clonotype is one base removed from it; base qualities were not supplied. The data were taken from a study of control samples from healthy donors and cancer patients (dated by TCRdb to 2020 to 2022). Library creation used the immunoSEQ multiplex PCR assay. TCRdb carries this immuneACCESS record with in-frame sequences only. Its versions omit some clonotypes, under half of them owing to an unresolved V gene in the studies checked, with the rest unexplained. The sample has over 150,000 clones on record, 94% of them singletons. The ten largest clones capture 1.2% to 1.5% of the sample. The CDR3 covers 12 residues, taking in both the cysteine and the phenylalanine. Of all the DNA, just the CDR3 is kept, 36 bases in frame from base 1. From a lookup of the germline V gene, CDR1 and CDR2 are MGHDK and SYGVNS. V lost 10 bases and J lost 2 bases; the stretch between them is 10 bases long.

Sequencing used blood. The sequence was collected from a woman under 30 in good health. The rearranged segments are TRBV25-1 and TRBJ2-3, with the identity of the D gene unclear. The nucleotides read TGTGCCACCGGCGAGGTCACAGATACGCAGTATTTT. Translated, this is CATGEVTDTQYF.